This T cell receptor beta chain was sequenced in a study of T cell repertoires in ileal Crohn's disease. Data came from immunoSEQ multiplex PCR; TCRdb stores just in-frame clones and leaves some out. The table includes fewer than 8,000 clones, 74% detected once. Germline V gene lookup returns CDR1 PRHDT and CDR2 FYEKMQ (reference sequence). J lost 3 bases, V lost 4 bases, and 5 bases had no gene match. The CDR3 has 14 amino acids. Time point defined: neoterminal ileum biopsy at postoperative endoscopy, about 6 months after surgery. The rearrangement links TRBV13 to TRBJ2-5; 7 bases are a match to TRBD2. The origin of this receptor is an adult with Crohn's disease. Input material: ileal tissue. Here the CDR3 reads CASSSSGEKETQYF. The CDR3 DNA reads TGTGCCAGCAGCTCTAGCGGAGAAAAAGAGACCCAGTACTTC.